What follows describes a single T cell receptor beta chain. V gave up 4 bases and J gave up 4 bases; unmatched junction bases: 9. This CDR3 has 16 residues. The V gene's germline CDR1 is SEHNR and CDR2 FQNEAQ (reference sequence). This specimen comes from a study of blood T cell repertoires in COVID-19. Whole-study context: The United States, Italy and Spain provided the acute and convalescent COVID-19 samples. From T cells, B-cell-depleted T cells, or PBMCs came the material, which was cDNA or gDNA.

In the original workflow: Amplification from reference gene primers served as the basis for estimated nucleated cell counts. Using immunoSEQ multiplex PCR, the repertoire was profiled, and TCRdb retains in-frame clones only, with some absent. V, J and clone size reflect that table, while D and trimming were determined from the DNA. The table shows around 200,000 clones, with less than 90% occurring only once. The chain employs TRBV7-9 and TRBJ2-7, with 11 bases matching TRBD1. Sequencing input: peripheral blood. The sequence was collected from a man in his 70s with active or convalescent COVID-19. The CDR3 sequence is CASSYTADRGLYEQYF. For the CDR3, the DNA is TGTGCCAGCAGCTACACCGCGGACAGGGGGCTATACGAGCAGTACTTC.